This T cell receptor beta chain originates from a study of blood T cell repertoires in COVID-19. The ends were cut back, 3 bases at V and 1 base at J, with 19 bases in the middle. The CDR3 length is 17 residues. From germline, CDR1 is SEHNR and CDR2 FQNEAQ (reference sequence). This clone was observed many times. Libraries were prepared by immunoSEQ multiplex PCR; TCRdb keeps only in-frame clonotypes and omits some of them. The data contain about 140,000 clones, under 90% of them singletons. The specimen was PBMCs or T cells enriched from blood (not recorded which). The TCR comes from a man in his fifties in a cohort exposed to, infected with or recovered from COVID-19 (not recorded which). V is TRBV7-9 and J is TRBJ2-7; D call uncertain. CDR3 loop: CASSLSMGDRASYEQYF. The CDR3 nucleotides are TGTGCCAGCAGCTTGTCAATGGGCGACCGTGCGTCCTACGAGCAGTACTTC.